The TCR beta chain described here comes from a study of T cell changes during pregnancy in multiple sclerosis. This clone turned up a few times. Sequencing used immunoSEQ multiplex PCR; TCRdb keeps in-frame clones, though not all of them. The top ten clones hold about 0.85% of a sample with some 63,000 clones, roughly nine tenths of them seen once. The CDR3 covers 16 residues. V trimming: 2 bases; J trimming: 9 bases; junction bases outside the gene matches: 10. Germline CDR1 SGHTA, CDR2 FQGNSA. The material was peripheral blood, obtained before pregnancy. V gene TRBV7-2 combines with J gene TRBJ2-1, with 10 nucleotides matching TRBD2. This receptor was identified in a female donor with multiple sclerosis, enrolled in a pregnancy study. The CDR3 spells CASSLFGKRGGSEQFF. CDR3 DNA sequence: TGTGCCAGCAGCTTATTTGGCAAGCGGGGGGGCAGTGAGCAGTTCTTC.